This T cell receptor (beta chain) was identified during a study of CD8 T cells in ankylosing spondylitis (dated by TCRdb to the late 2010s). As for the study more broadly: The study set out to find disease-linked TCR variants by profiling T cell receptor beta repertoires in ankylosing spondylitis patients and healthy donors. Samples of peripheral blood were taken, and for ankylosing spondylitis patients, synovial fluid was collected as well. The full study cohort comprised some 27 ankylosing spondylitis patients and 85 to 120 healthy donors. Paper-wide results and their limitations: Some motif variants had previously been reported in the synovial fluid and blood of reactive arthritis patients, which suggests shared mechanisms of disease initiation. The disease-linked clones were reported to be significantly enriched in matched synovial fluid samples from ankylosing spondylitis patients. A TCR beta motif of about eight highly homologous amino acid variants appeared characteristic of blood from ankylosing spondylitis patients. The disease-linked clones had a CD8+ phenotype and were found at relatively low frequencies in peripheral blood.

Worth noting for this clonotype: The antigen this receptor binds is unknown. Within one base of it there is no much larger clone, and no base qualities were kept.

V is trimmed back by 11 bases and J by 0 bases, and the junction contains 10 bases that no gene match accounts for. The germline V gene specifies ENHRY as CDR1 and SYGVKD as CDR2. There are 15 amino acids in the CDR3, from cysteine to phenylalanine inclusive. Of the read, only the CDR3 DNA is kept; its 45 bases are in frame from base 1. TCRdb records Illumina HiSeq 2500 as the sequencer. Quantitative 5'-RACE with molecular barcodes was the method used to prepare the TCR beta libraries. In the paper's pipeline: A new computational method, built on a probabilistic model of VDJ rearrangement, was used to identify disease-linked TCR variants. TCRdb trimmed public reads at Q25 via fastp, called clones via MiXCR and kept in-frame beta chains. Every CDR3 protein is listed once, alongside the most common genes and DNA of its rows. V and J calls and clone size were set by TCRdb, not the authors. The sample table records 700,000 to 850,000 distinct CDR3 sequences; over 9.5% of these occur just once. Under 0.6% of the sample lies in the top ten.

Sample: blood, either unsorted or a sorted T cell fraction (not recorded which). The receptor chain draws on TRBV10-3 and TRBJ1-3; 7 bases in the middle match TRBD1. This TCR derives from a male donor with ankylosing spondylitis. The CDR3: CAVSGTATSGNTIYF. The nucleotide sequence reads TGTGCCGTCTCCGGGACAGCGACCTCTGGAAACACCATATATTTT.